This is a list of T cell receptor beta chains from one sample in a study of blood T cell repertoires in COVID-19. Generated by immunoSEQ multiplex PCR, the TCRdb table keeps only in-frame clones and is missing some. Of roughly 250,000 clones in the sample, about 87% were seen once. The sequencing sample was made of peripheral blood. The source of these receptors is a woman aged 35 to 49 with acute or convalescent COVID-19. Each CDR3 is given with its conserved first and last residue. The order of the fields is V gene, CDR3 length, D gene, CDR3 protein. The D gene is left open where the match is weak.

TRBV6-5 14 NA CASSYGGFQETQYF
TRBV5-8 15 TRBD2 CASGTSGGVWETQYF
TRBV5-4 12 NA CASRTGINGYTF
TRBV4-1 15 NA CASSQTGTSNQPQHF
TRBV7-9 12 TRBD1 CASSFVRGTAFF
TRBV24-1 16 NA CATSDPTGTPNYGYTF
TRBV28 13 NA CASSLENTGKAFF
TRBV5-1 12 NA CASSSEAYGYTF
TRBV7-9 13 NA CASSLAAGTEAFF
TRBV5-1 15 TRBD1 CASSFGQGYNSPLHF
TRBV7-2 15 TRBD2 CASRSAGEAYNEQFF
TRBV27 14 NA CASSFAQENTEAFF
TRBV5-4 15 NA CASSLGGRQGETQYF
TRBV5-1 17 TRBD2 CASSLAGTSGGEDTQYF
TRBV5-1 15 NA CASSLEDITYNEQFF
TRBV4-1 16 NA CASSQVGINRAPEAFF
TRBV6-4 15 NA CASSAPGKLNAEAFF
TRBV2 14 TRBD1 CASTKTGGNEKLFF
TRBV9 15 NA CASSEWAATNEKLFF
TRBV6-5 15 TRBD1 CASKTGRGLNYGYTF
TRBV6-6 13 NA CASSYRTDEKLFF
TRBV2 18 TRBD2 CAQGGTSGGHSSYNEQFF
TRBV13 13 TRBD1 CASSLGQDTEAFF
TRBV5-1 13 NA CASSLDRNTEAFF
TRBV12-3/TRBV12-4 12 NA CASSPSGVGYTF
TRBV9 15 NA CASSPQASSYNEQFF
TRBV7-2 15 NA CASSLEKGKGNTIYF
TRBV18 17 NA CASSPGQGNDFNYGYTF
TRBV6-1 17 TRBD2 CASSEYKRGGHTDTQYF
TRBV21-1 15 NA CASSHNPRESDGYTF
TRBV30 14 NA CASREGGILHGYTF